The entry below describes one T cell receptor beta chain. The antigen is undetermined. The CDR3 length is 13 residues. CDR1 MNHNS and CDR2 SASEGT come from the germline V gene. The germline V and J ends were trimmed by 11 bases and 6 bases, with 16 bases remaining between them. This sample is drawn from a study of T cells in localized non-small cell lung cancer. Points from the study as a whole: Sequence data derive from only one tumor region, so heterogeneity remains possible. Tumor trailed uninvolved adjacent lung in T cell clonality, which peaked there. Of the top 100 tumor clones, median around 60 were in adjacent lung, 25 to 35 among its top 100.

Clones were sequenced by immunoSEQ multiplex PCR, and TCRdb holds only the in-frame ones, with some missing. The repertoire holds roughly 16,000 clones, with about 88% as singletons. The rearrangement uses TRBV6-1 and TRBJ2-2, with D perhaps TRBD2 (7 bases). Here the sequenced sample was peripheral blood, taken before any cancer treatment. The clonotype originates from a male donor at least 60 years old with stage I lung adenocarcinoma. The CDR3 region has the DNA TGTGCCCTGAGGGGGAGGGGCTCCGGGGAGCTGTTTTTT. Translated: CALRGRGSGELFF.